This note documents a single TCR beta chain sequence. What it binds is unknown. The method was immunoSEQ multiplex PCR; TCRdb's version includes in-frame clones alone and lacks a portion of them. The table includes roughly 120,000 clones, just under 80% detected once. Time point in this sample: week 11, during vaccination. Each vaccine dose was 300 ug of mutant IDH1 20-mer peptide, with topical imiquimod. Newly diagnosed WHO grade 3 or 4 IDH1-mutant, ATRX-lost astrocytomas were identified in the donors. The length of the CDR3 is 15 residues. The J segment lost 2 bases and the V segment lost 7 bases, leaving 11 bases of the junction unmatched. Per the germline V gene, CDR1 is LGHNA and CDR2 is YNFKEQ. The sample is drawn from a study of a mutant IDH1 vaccine in newly diagnosed glioma. Study context: Patients got their first vaccination 4-6 weeks after radiotherapy alone, or with temozolomide cycles. Treated individuals were about 62% male and approximately 40% female, averaging about 42 years of age. Therapy received beforehand was radiotherapy, temozolomide, or both, with most patients given both.

This chain connects TRBV4-2 to TRBJ2-7; 7 bases line up with TRBD2. This clonotype was sampled from a man in his forties with glioma. The sample here was PBMCs, taken from a glioma patient whose treatment included an IDH1 peptide vaccine. The CDR3 is CASKTSAYTTYEQYF. The CDR3 region has the DNA TGTGCCAGCAAAACTAGCGCCTATACAACCTACGAGCAGTACTTC.